The clone carrying this T cell receptor (beta chain) showed up just a few times. Antigen specificity is unknown. The sample originates from a study of CD8+ T cells in alopecia areata. Study overall: Treated patients took oral tofacitinib at 5 to 10 mg twice daily. For 6 to 18 months, tofacitinib was taken, and 6 months off drug followed. Whole-study results and caveats: Whereas mice showed it more clearly, TCR sharing across patients was murkier, possibly because of HLA.

The CDR3 totals 17 residues. V lost 4 bases, J lost 2 bases, and 10 bases stayed unmatched. Germline CDR1 reads MGHRA; CDR2 reads YSYEKL. Extraction and reverse transcription of RNA yielded cDNA as the sequencing template. Some clones are missing from TCRdb's copy, which holds only in-frame ones; the method was immunoSEQ multiplex PCR. The sample contains under 75,000 clones, about 45% of which appear only once. J is TRBJ2-3 and V is TRBV4-1; TRBD1 agrees at 9 bases. This material consisted of CD8+ T cells sorted from blood, taken at week 0. This sequence originates from a human donor with alopecia areata. DNA of the CDR3: TGCGCCAGCAGCCTTCTTGCGGGACAGGGTGCCACAGATACGCAGTATTTT. Its translation is CASSLLAGQGATDTQYF.